A selection of T cell receptor beta chains follows, all from one sample in a study of cytomegalovirus exposure and HLA in healthy donors. Data came from immunoSEQ multiplex PCR; TCRdb stores just in-frame clones and leaves some out. Here the sample spans 85,000 to 120,000 clones, around 89% being singletons. The sequenced material came from PBMCs. These receptors all stem from a woman aged 18-30 years in good health and CMV-seropositive. CDR3s include the opening cysteine and the closing phenylalanine or tryptophan. A D gene is named only where the DNA matches it firmly. Where a row states a size, it is once, few, many or the class of an expanded clone; other rows omit it.

V: TRBV9; D: -; J: TRBJ2-7; size: -; CDR3: CASSVATGSSYEQYF; DNA: TGTGCCAGCAGCGTAGCTACAGGGAGCAGCTACGAGCAGTACTTC
V: TRBV5-8; D: TRBD1; J: TRBJ1-6; size: once; CDR3: CARQGKYNSPLHF; DNA: TGTGCCAGACAGGGGAAATATAATTCACCCCTCCACTTT
V: TRBV28; D: -; J: TRBJ2-7; size: -; CDR3: CASSLRGRVGEQYF; DNA: TGTGCCAGCAGTTTAAGGGGTAGGGTAGGAGAGCAGTACTTC
V: TRBV28; D: TRBD1; J: TRBJ1-6; size: -; CDR3: CASSSRTGISYNSPLHF; DNA: TGTGCCAGCAGTTCCAGGACAGGGATTTCCTATAATTCACCCCTCCACTTT
V: TRBV6-5; D: -; J: TRBJ2-2; size: -; CDR3: CASSPQLGIGELFF; DNA: TGTGCCAGCAGTCCCCAACTAGGAATCGGGGAGCTGTTTTTT
V: TRBV6-5; D: -; J: TRBJ2-3; size: once; CDR3: CASSYQSSTDTQYF; DNA: TGTGCCAGCAGTTACCAGTCTAGCACAGATACGCAGTATTTT
V: TRBV28; D: TRBD1; J: TRBJ1-5; size: -; CDR3: CASRTGTGGSRSNQPQHF; DNA: TGTGCCAGCAGAACCGGGACAGGGGGTTCTCGGAGCAATCAGCCCCAGCATTTT
V: TRBV28; D: -; J: TRBJ1-5; size: -; CDR3: CASSFPGGGVQPQHF; DNA: TGTGCCAGCAGTTTCCCGGGGGGTGGGGTTCAGCCCCAGCATTTT
V: TRBV6-1; D: TRBD1; J: TRBJ1-1; size: -; CDR3: CASSDVGQGMNTEAFF; DNA: TGTGCCAGCAGTGATGTAGGACAGGGAATGAACACTGAAGCTTTCTTT
V: TRBV28; D: TRBD2; J: TRBJ2-1; size: -; CDR3: CASSYLAGGSLRYNEQFF; DNA: TGTGCCAGCAGTTATCTAGCGGGGGGGTCGCTGCGGTACAATGAGCAGTTCTTC
V: TRBV18; D: TRBD1; J: TRBJ1-6; size: -; CDR3: CASSMPGTDLSPLHF; DNA: TGTGCCAGCTCTATGCCGGGGACAGACCTTTCACCCCTCCACTTT
V: TRBV5-6; D: -; J: TRBJ1-3; size: -; CDR3: CASSLAGGYTIYF; DNA: TGTGCCAGCAGCTTGGCCGGGGGATACACCATATATTTT
V: TRBV6-5; D: -; J: TRBJ1-4; size: -; CDR3: CASSYDRNEKLFF; DNA: TGTGCCAGCAGTTACGACAGGAATGAAAAACTGTTTTTT
V: TRBV28; D: -; J: TRBJ1-4; size: -; CDR3: CASRPLQGNPEEKLFF; DNA: TGTGCCAGCCGACCACTACAGGGCAATCCAGAGGAAAAACTGTTTTTT
V: TRBV19; D: -; J: TRBJ2-5; size: -; CDR3: CASSIVGRTETQYF; DNA: TGTGCCAGTAGTATAGTGGGGCGCACAGAGACCCAGTACTTC
V: TRBV29-1; D: -; J: TRBJ1-5; size: -; CDR3: CSVSLGPNQPQHF; DNA: TGCAGCGTTAGCTTGGGGCCCAATCAGCCCCAGCATTTT
V: TRBV6-1; D: TRBD2; J: TRBJ2-5; size: few; CDR3: CASSELAGGQETQYF; DNA: TGTGCCAGCAGTGAACTAGCGGGGGGCCAAGAGACCCAGTACTTC
V: TRBV4-2; D: TRBD2; J: TRBJ2-4; size: -; CDR3: CASSQDGGAKNIQYF; DNA: TGTGCCAGCAGCCAAGACGGGGGGGCCAAAAACATTCAGTACTTC
V: TRBV5-1; D: -; J: TRBJ1-4; size: -; CDR3: CASSPGELGEKLFF; DNA: TGCGCCAGCAGCCCGGGGGAATTAGGGGAAAAACTGTTTTTT
V: TRBV18; D: TRBD1; J: TRBJ2-5; size: -; CDR3: CASSPPGAGGETQYF; DNA: TGTGCCAGCTCACCACCGGGGGCAGGGGGAGAGACCCAGTACTTC
V: TRBV9; D: TRBD1; J: TRBJ2-2; size: -; CDR3: CASSGQGARTGELFF; DNA: TGTGCCAGCAGCGGACAGGGGGCGCGAACCGGGGAGCTGTTTTTT
V: TRBV5-1; D: -; J: TRBJ2-6; size: -; CDR3: CASSSAGTSSGANVLTF; DNA: TGCGCCAGCAGCTCCGCTGGGACATCCTCTGGGGCCAACGTCCTGACTTTC
V: TRBV6-1; D: TRBD1; J: TRBJ1-1; size: -; CDR3: CASSLTGEDTEAFF; DNA: TGTGCCAGCAGCCTCACAGGGGAAGACACTGAAGCTTTCTTT
V: TRBV20-1; D: -; J: TRBJ2-1; size: -; CDR3: CSAREDNEQFF; DNA: TGCAGTGCTAGGGAGGACAATGAGCAGTTCTTC
V: TRBV9; D: TRBD2; J: TRBJ2-2; size: once; CDR3: CASSLKGGGAEPGELFF; DNA: TGTGCCAGCAGCTTGAAGGGCGGGGGGGCAGAACCCGGGGAGCTGTTTTTT
V: TRBV5-1; D: TRBD2; J: TRBJ2-1; size: -; CDR3: CASRASGDNEQFF; DNA: TGCGCCAGCAGGGCTAGCGGGGACAATGAGCAGTTCTTC
V: TRBV18; D: -; J: TRBJ2-7; size: -; CDR3: CASSPKGAYEQYF; DNA: TGTGCCAGCTCACCCAAGGGGGCCTACGAGCAGTACTTC
V: TRBV9; D: TRBD1; J: TRBJ2-3; size: -; CDR3: CASSEGQGGRADTQYF; DNA: TGTGCCAGCAGCGAGGGACAGGGAGGTCGAGCAGATACGCAGTATTTT
V: TRBV6-6; D: TRBD1; J: TRBJ1-5; size: -; CDR3: CASSYISGQQPQHF; DNA: TGTGCCAGCAGTTACATTTCGGGACAGCAGCCCCAGCATTTT
V: TRBV4-2; D: TRBD1; J: TRBJ1-2; size: -; CDR3: CASSQDQGGYGYTF; DNA: TGTGCCAGCAGCCAAGATCAGGGGGGCTATGGCTACACCTTC
V: TRBV28; D: -; J: TRBJ1-1; size: -; CDR3: CASSSGTGVTEAFF; DNA: TGTGCCAGCAGTTCAGGGACGGGGGTCACTGAAGCTTTCTTT
V: TRBV6-5; D: -; J: TRBJ2-6; size: -; CDR3: CASTLSGANVLTF; DNA: TGTGCCAGCACCCTATCTGGGGCCAACGTCCTGACTTTC
V: TRBV11-2; D: -; J: TRBJ2-3; size: few; CDR3: CASSLDRVSPSTDTQYF; DNA: TGTGCCAGCAGCTTAGACCGGGTCTCTCCTAGCACAGATACGCAGTATTTT
V: TRBV28; D: -; J: TRBJ1-2; size: -; CDR3: CASSLPGLYGYTF; DNA: TGTGCCAGCAGTTTACCGGGACTCTATGGCTACACCTTC
V: TRBV4-1; D: -; J: TRBJ1-1; size: -; CDR3: CASSREQDTVTEAFF; DNA: TGCGCCAGCAGCCGGGAACAGGATACCGTGACTGAAGCTTTCTTT
V: TRBV28; D: TRBD2; J: TRBJ2-5; size: -; CDR3: CASVGLAGQETQYF; DNA: TGTGCCAGCGTTGGACTAGCGGGGCAAGAGACCCAGTACTTC
V: TRBV6-1; D: TRBD1; J: TRBJ2-5; size: -; CDR3: CASSEKRDRGLETQYF; DNA: TGTGCCAGCAGTGAGAAACGGGACAGGGGGTTAGAGACCCAGTACTTC
V: TRBV19; D: -; J: TRBJ1-5; size: -; CDR3: CASTVTGRGNQPQHF; DNA: TGTGCCAGTACCGTTACAGGGAGAGGAAATCAGCCCCAGCATTTT
V: TRBV20-1; D: -; J: TRBJ1-6; size: -; CDR3: CSAREQSPLHF; DNA: TGCAGTGCTAGAGAACAGTCACCCCTCCACTTT
V: TRBV6-5; D: -; J: TRBJ2-7; size: -; CDR3: CASSYTGTYEQYF; DNA: TGTGCCAGCAGTTACACTGGTACCTACGAGCAGTACTTC
V: TRBV6-5; D: -; J: TRBJ1-2; size: once; CDR3: CASSLLGEYGYTF; DNA: TGTGCCAGCAGTTTATTAGGGGAATATGGCTACACCTTC
V: TRBV28; D: TRBD1; J: TRBJ2-7; size: -; CDR3: CASSSRRPGQFYEQYF; DNA: TGTGCCAGCAGTTCTAGACGACCGGGACAGTTTTACGAGCAGTACTTC
V: TRBV2; D: TRBD1; J: TRBJ2-1; size: -; CDR3: CASSVPLGPGGNEQFF; DNA: TGTGCCAGCAGTGTCCCGCTGGGCCCAGGGGGCAATGAGCAGTTCTTC
V: TRBV12-2; D: -; J: TRBJ2-4; size: -; CDR3: CATFLCRFRGCCMGIQYF; DNA: TGTGCAACCTTTCTATGTCGGTTCAGGGGATGTTGTATGGGCATTCAGTACTTC
V: TRBV4-3; D: TRBD1; J: TRBJ1-5; size: -; CDR3: CASSQDHAQGIDQPQHF; DNA: TGCGCCAGCAGCCAAGATCATGCACAGGGGATCGATCAGCCCCAGCATTTT
V: TRBV6-6; D: TRBD1; J: TRBJ1-1; size: once; CDR3: CASSGQVFQNTEAFF; DNA: TGTGCCAGCAGCGGACAGGTTTTTCAGAACACTGAAGCTTTCTTT
V: TRBV29-1; D: TRBD2; J: TRBJ2-1; size: -; CDR3: CSVQSRASGGSIF; DNA: TGCAGCGTACAGTCGAGGGCTAGCGGGGGGAGTATCTTC
V: TRBV28; D: TRBD1; J: TRBJ1-4; size: -; CDR3: CASSRNRGRLDEKLFF; DNA: TGTGCCAGCAGTAGAAACAGGGGGCGCTTAGACGAAAAACTGTTTTTT
V: TRBV7-8; D: TRBD2; J: TRBJ2-1; size: -; CDR3: CASSEVTSGGYNEQFF; DNA: TGTGCCAGCAGTGAAGTGACTAGCGGGGGATACAATGAGCAGTTCTTC
V: TRBV10-3; D: -; J: TRBJ1-4; size: -; CDR3: CAIKARVGEKLFF; DNA: TGTGCCATCAAAGCCCGGGTGGGTGAAAAACTGTTTTTT
V: TRBV5-4; D: TRBD2; J: TRBJ2-3; size: -; CDR3: CASSLASSGTDTQYF; DNA: TGTGCCAGCAGCTTGGCTTCTAGCGGTACAGATACGCAGTATTTT
V: TRBV7-2; D: -; J: TRBJ1-2; size: few; CDR3: CASSPVRGSSGYTF; DNA: TGTGCCAGCAGCCCAGTGAGGGGGAGTAGTGGCTACACCTTC
V: TRBV4-1; D: -; J: TRBJ2-5; size: few; CDR3: CASSHLGGGETQYF; DNA: TGCGCCAGCAGCCACCTAGGGGGGGGAGAGACCCAGTACTTC
V: TRBV18; D: -; J: TRBJ1-4; size: -; CDR3: CASSPLQSHEKLFF; DNA: TGTGCCAGCTCACCACTCCAGTCCCATGAAAAACTGTTTTTT
V: TRBV11-2; D: TRBD1; J: TRBJ1-4; size: -; CDR3: CASSPTGGNEKLFF; DNA: TGTGCCAGCAGCCCGACAGGGGGTAATGAAAAACTGTTTTTT
V: TRBV4-1; D: -; J: TRBJ1-1; size: once; CDR3: CASRTGRLGGSNTEAFF; DNA: TGCGCCAGCAGGACGGGACGGCTGGGGGGATCGAACACTGAAGCTTTCTTT
V: TRBV10-1; D: TRBD1; J: TRBJ1-1; size: -; CDR3: CASSENTGANTEAFF; DNA: TGCGCCAGCAGTGAGAATACAGGGGCGAACACTGAAGCTTTCTTT
V: TRBV7-2; D: -; J: TRBJ2-5; size: -; CDR3: CASSPPRGTQYF; DNA: TGTGCCAGCAGCCCGCCCCGCGGGACCCAGTACTTC
V: TRBV4-1; D: TRBD1; J: TRBJ1-5; size: few; CDR3: CASSQPGQGIQPQHF; DNA: TGCGCCAGCAGCCAACCGGGACAGGGTATTCAGCCCCAGCATTTT